The entry that follows covers one T cell receptor beta chain sequence. The data derive from a study of patients and donors after allogeneic stem cell transplantation. TCRdb independently ran MiXCR on the RT-PCR reads; one entry per CDR3 protein. The sample contains approximately 200,000 distinct CDR3 sequences, 41% of which appear only once. Trimming left V 5 bases short and J 7 bases short, with 18 bases between. Germline assignment: CDR1 SGHRS and CDR2 YFSETQ. This CDR3 contains 14 residues. Specimen: blood, either unsorted or a sorted T cell fraction (not recorded which). The chain employs TRBV5-1 and TRBJ1-1; D might be TRBD1 (5 bases). The receptor was derived from a human donor who was either an allogeneic HSCT recipient or a stem cell or donor lymphocyte infusion donor (not recorded which). It is not recorded whose cells these are; they may come from a transplant donor. CDR3 loop: CASRENGASGEAFF. CDR3 sequence (DNA): TGCGCCAGCAGGGAGAATGGGGCTTCGGGTGAAGCTTTCTTT.